This T cell receptor (beta chain) was captured by sequencing in a study of shared clonotypes between healthy human individuals. Study-wide results and caveats: Tissue TCR repertoires likely differ from these blood-only repertoires. Among the subsets, naive ones generally showed larger estimated richness than memory ones.

Assay runs were performed at deep level. The table came from immunoSEQ multiplex PCR; TCRdb's copy has only in-frame clones and leaves some out. The sample holds around 1.9 million clones, 90% to 95% seen once. A remark on this clone: Its cognate antigen is unknown.

CD8 cells classed as naive were CD45RO-negative and positively selected for CCR7, excluding terminally differentiated effector memory CD45RA+ cells. Among the donors, all were Caucasian adults who lived in Nashville, Tennessee. This clonotype was sampled from a man in his late teens or twenties in good health. Some clones in this sample may be carry-over from other donors' samples. The sequenced sample was naive CD8+ T cells from PBMCs.

The CDR3 loop is CASSRDASTDTQYF. The CDR3 DNA reads as TGTGCCAGCAGTAGGGACGCTAGCACAGATACGCAGTATTTT. The chain uses TRBV28 and TRBJ2-3; tentatively, D is TRBD1 or TRBD2 (5 bases each). The germline V and J ends were trimmed by 5 bases and 0 bases, with 9 bases remaining between them. Germline V CDR1 and CDR2: MDHEN, SYDVKM. CDR3 length equals 14 residues. Variable domain in full (rest from reference TRBV28 and TRBJ2-3): DVKVTQSSRYLVKRTGEKVFLECVQDMDHENMFWYRQDPGLGLRLIYFSYDVKMKEKGDIPEGYSVSREKKERFSLILESASTNQTSMYLCASSRDASTDTQYFGPGTRLTVL.